This entry features one TCR beta chain sequence. The data were obtained in a study of blood T cell repertoires in COVID-19. Turning to the study itself: Whether acute or convalescent, the COVID-19 samples came from the United States, Italy and Spain. The cDNA or gDNA used as material had been derived from T cells, B-cell-depleted T cells, or PBMCs.

The CDR3 extends over 18 amino acids. Germline V gives CDR1 MDHEN, CDR2 SYDVKM. V gave up 6 bases and J gave up 5 bases; unmatched junction bases: 19. TCRdb keeps only in-frame clones here, not all; method: immunoSEQ multiplex PCR. This table has roughly 100,000 clones, 84% appearing once. This chain links TRBV28 with TRBJ2-7; 10 bases line up with TRBD1. Sequences were obtained from peripheral blood. The TCR originated in a human donor in a cohort sampled during active COVID-19. The chain's CDR3 is CASSPRHIPGQGFHEQYF. DNA of the CDR3: TGTGCCAGCAGCCCAAGGCATATACCGGGACAGGGGTTCCACGAGCAGTACTTC.